Below, 17 T cell receptor beta chains from the same sample are listed, as sequenced in a study of blood T cell repertoires in COVID-19. Method: immunoSEQ multiplex PCR; TCRdb's copy keeps in-frame clones and lacks some. The sample has about 71,000 clones; about nine tenths are singletons. Sequencing used peripheral blood. These receptors were collected from a woman younger than 30 with acute or convalescent COVID-19.

This chain uses TRBV10-2 with TRBJ1-2; D ambiguous. V gave up 8 bases and J gave up 3 bases, with 13 bases separating them. The CDR3 extends over 13 amino acids. The germline CDR1 and CDR2 sequences are WSHSY and SAAADI. CDR3 loop: CASRGQADYGYTF. For the CDR3, the DNA is TGCGCCAGCCGAGGGCAGGCCGACTATGGCTACACCTTC.

The chain carries TRBV28 and TRBJ2-7; 7 bases align to TRBD1. This CDR3 contains 14 residues. Germline V lookup: CDR1 MDHEN, CDR2 SYDVKM. Germline trimming cut 6 bases from V and 4 bases from J; bases unmatched to any gene: 9. The CDR3 DNA reads as TGTGCCAGCAGCCCCGGGACAGTTTTATACGAGCAGTACTTC. This encodes CASSPGTVLYEQYF. Combining the CDR3 with reference TRBV28 and TRBJ2-7 gives the whole variable domain DVKVTQSSRYLVKRTGEKVFLECVQDMDHENMFWYRQDPGLGLRLIYFSYDVKMKEKGDIPEGYSVSREKKERFSLILESASTNQTSMYLCASSPGTVLYEQYFGPGTRLTVT.

The gene calls are TRBV15 and TRBJ1-6; weak D call: TRBD1 (5 bases). The V end was cut by 0 bases, the J end by 5 bases, with 17 bases between. The CDR3 is 18 residues long. CDR1 and CDR2 (germline): LNHNV, YYDKDF (reference sequence). CDR3 coding DNA: TGTGCCACCAGCAGAGAAGTAAGGACACTCCGGAATAATTCACCCCTCCACTTT. It specifies CATSREVRTLRNNSPLHF.

V and J are TRBV9 and TRBJ1-1, with TRBD1 identical over 7 bases. V lost 2 bases, J lost 6 bases, and 1 base stayed unmatched. This CDR3 contains 12 residues. Germline CDR1 SGDLS, CDR2 YYNGEE. The CDR3 sequence is CASSVQGAEAFF. DNA of the CDR3: TGTGCCAGCAGCGTCCAGGGGGCTGAAGCTTTCTTT.

The CDR3 is CATSSGVDSNQPQHF. Written as DNA, the CDR3 is TGTGCCACCAGCAGCGGGGTCGATAGCAATCAGCCCCAGCATTTT. The chain is built from TRBV15 and TRBJ1-5; D unclear. The CDR3 is 15 residues long. Germline V CDR1 and CDR2: LNHNV, YYDKDF (reference sequence). V dropped 3 bases and J dropped 0 bases, with 9 bases sitting between them.

The genes are TRBV11-2 and TRBJ1-1; D call uncertain. CDR3 length: 14 residues. Germline CDR1 reads SGHAT; CDR2 reads FQNNGV. Trimming removed 5 bases from V and 13 bases from J, with 23 bases in between. The CDR3 nucleotides are TGTGCCAGCAGCCCCTCCATGGCAGCTAGATTAGGTTTCTTT. Encoded protein: CASSPSMAARLGFF.

This chain uses TRBV30 with TRBJ2-5; 8 nucleotides line up with TRBD2. CDR3 length equals 15 residues. From germline, CDR1 is GTSNPN and CDR2 SVGIG (reference sequence). The ends lost 4 bases at V and 5 bases at J; junction bases unmatched: 12. The CDR3: CAWNRGGTGLETQYF. CDR3 DNA sequence: TGTGCCTGGAACCGCGGGGGGACCGGATTGGAGACCCAGTACTTC.

The chain recombines TRBV4-1 with TRBJ1-2; weak D call: TRBD1 (6 bases). Trimming removed 1 base from V and 1 base from J, with 19 bases in between. The CDR3 is 18 amino acids. Germline values: CDR1 MGHRA, CDR2 YSYEKL. Written as DNA, the CDR3 is TGCGCCAGCAGCCAAGTTAGACAGGTATCGGATTTTAACTATGGCTACACCTTC. This sequence encodes CASSQVRQVSDFNYGYTF.

V gene TRBV6-5 combines with J gene TRBJ2-7; 8 bases fit TRBD2. The CDR3 sequence is 16 residues long. CDR1 and CDR2 (germline): MNHEY, SVGAGI. Unmatched junction bases numbered 12, after V lost 4 bases and J lost 4 bases. CDR3 residues: CASSSPGGGHSYEQYF. In nucleotides, the CDR3 is TGTGCCAGCAGTTCCCCCGGGGGGGGCCATTCATACGAGCAGTACTTC.

The chain uses TRBV6-2 or TRBV6-3 and TRBJ1-5; D is unclear. This CDR3 region has 15 residues. Between the trimmed V and J ends, which lost 5 bases and 5 bases, there was a span of 16 bases. Per germline, CDR1 MNHEY and CDR2 SVGEGT. CDR3 loop: CASSNWLANDQPQHF. In DNA form, the CDR3 reads TGTGCCAGCAGTAACTGGCTCGCCAATGATCAGCCCCAGCATTTT.

The J gene is TRBJ2-7, the V gene TRBV12-3 or TRBV12-4; D is ambiguous. The CDR3 runs 12 residues. The V gene lost 2 bases and the J gene lost 2 bases, with 4 bases spanning the gap. CDR3: CASSLRAYEQYF. CDR3 coding DNA: TGTGCCAGCAGTTTACGGGCCTACGAGCAGTACTTC.

The genes are TRBV7-2 and TRBJ2-3, with 8 bases aligning to TRBD2. CDR1 is SGHTA and CDR2 is FQGNSA in the germline V gene. The CDR3 has 14 amino acids. V shed 3 bases, J shed 1 base, and the junction held 0 bases outside the gene matches. CDR3 residues: CASSLTSGTDTQYF. Written as DNA, the CDR3 is TGTGCCAGCAGCTTGACTAGCGGCACAGATACGCAGTATTTT.

V and J are TRBV4-3 and TRBJ2-1, with D possibly TRBD1 on 6 matching bases. The CDR3 spans 19 residues. Germline V CDR1 and CDR2: LGHNA, YSLEER. V gave up 2 bases and J gave up 2 bases, with 22 bases separating them. CDR3 nucleotides: TGCGCCAGCAGCCAAACTCAGAGTGGGTTGGGGGCACCCTACAATGAGCAGTTCTTC. Its translation is CASSQTQSGLGAPYNEQFF.

J is TRBJ2-7 and V is TRBV18; 8 bases line up with TRBD1. This CDR3 region has 14 residues. V gave up 2 bases and J gave up 4 bases; unmatched junction bases: 4. The V gene's germline CDR1 is KGHSH and CDR2 LQKENI. The CDR3 sequence: CASSPGTGGYEQYF. The CDR3 coding sequence is TGTGCCAGCTCACCAGGGACAGGAGGGTACGAGCAGTACTTC.

This sequence joins TRBV5-1 and TRBJ1-6; TRBD1 matches at 7 bases. In germline, CDR1 is SGHRS, CDR2 YFSETQ. J lost 9 bases, V lost 0 bases, and 12 bases had no gene match. The CDR3 is 17 amino acids. The CDR3 DNA follows: TGCGCCAGCAGCTTGGAAGGGCCCGGACAGGCCTTTTCACCCCTCCACTTT. Translated: CASSLEGPGQAFSPLHF.

This sequence joins TRBV11-2 and TRBJ2-1; TRBD1 aligns across 7 bases. The germline V gene has CDR1 SGHAT and CDR2 FQNNGV. The junction had 17 bases not matched to a gene; V was cut back by 6 bases and J by 9 bases. CDR3 length: 16 amino acids. The CDR3 sequence is CASRADRATEEGEQFF. In DNA form, the CDR3 reads TGTGCCAGCAGGGCAGACAGGGCCACTGAGGAAGGTGAGCAGTTCTTC.

V is TRBV7-8 and J is TRBJ1-6; possibly TRBD1 for D (5 bases). V was clipped by 3 bases and J by 7 bases, with 13 bases between them. The CDR3 contains 15 residues. CDR1 and CDR2 (germline): SGHVS, FQNEAQ. CDR3 coding DNA: TGTGCCAGCAGCTTGGGCGGGGGTCCGAATTCACCCCTCCACTTT. Its protein is CASSLGGGPNSPLHF.